The clone carrying this TCR beta chain was seen many times. The V segment lost 4 bases and the J segment 8 bases; nucleotides outside the gene matches: 9. Germline assignment: CDR1 SGHNT and CDR2 YENEEA. This CDR3 has 15 amino acids. Amplification yielded TCR beta CDR3 regions, with RNA transcripts as the source. Initially, a first-round RT-PCR of the TCR CDR3 employed the HTBI primer set. TCRdb passed the multiplex PCR reads through MiXCR, listing each CDR3 protein once. Of hundreds of thousands of distinct CDR3 sequences in the sample, more than 15% were seen once. The data were obtained in a study of T cells in Graves' hyperthyroidism and ophthalmopathy. With duration under 3 months, ophthalmopathy was active: Clinical Activity Score at least 3, NOSPECS at least 4. Diagnoses rested on clinical symptoms, serum thyroxine and TRAb, thyroid ultrasound and orbital computed tomography. Isolation of PBMCs was performed on 8.5 to 10 ml fresh peripheral blood.

The clonotype originates from a woman aged 35 to 49 with Graves' ophthalmopathy. The specimen sequenced was blood. The V gene is TRBV11-3, the J gene TRBJ2-2, with 8 bases identical to TRBD1. The CDR3 nucleotides are TGTGCCAGCAGCTCATTCTCGGACAGGGCAGGGGAGCTGTTTTTT. Translating it yields CASSSFSDRAGELFF. The full variable domain, with the rest looked up from reference TRBV11-3 and TRBJ2-2, is EAGVVQSPRYKIIEKKQPVAFWCNPISGHNTLYWYLQNLGQGPELLIRYENEEAVDDSQLPKDRFSAERLKGVDSTLKIQPAELGDSAVYLCASSSFSDRAGELFFGEGSRLTVL.